This is a list of T cell receptor beta chains from one sample in a study of OX40 agonist ivuxolimab in advanced cancers. The method was immunoSEQ multiplex PCR; TCRdb's version includes in-frame clones alone and lacks a portion of them. In the table there are some 47,000 clones, 75% to 85% of which are singletons. The sequences come from CD4+ or CD8+ T cells sorted from blood, collected in a trial of the OX40 agonist ivuxolimab. These receptors all stem from an adult with an advanced solid tumor such as melanoma, head and neck, liver or kidney cancer. CDR3s leave out the opening cysteine and the closing phenylalanine or tryptophan. Each record gives: J gene, V gene, CDR3 protein.

>TRBJ2-3|TRBV6-1
ASSASGRTDTQY
>TRBJ2-7|TRBV5-4
ASSQDLGDQKEQY
>TRBJ2-1|TRBV10-1
ASSPASGGGNEQF
>TRBJ1-1|TRBV11-3
ASSPQGNTEAF
>TRBJ2-2|TRBV7-2
ASSLRRNTGELF
>TRBJ2-1|TRBV7-2
ASSSQTGGNEQF
>TRBJ1-1|TRBV11-2
ASSFSGGNTEAF
>TRBJ2-1|TRBV11-2
ASSLDRRAVGQF
>TRBJ2-4|TRBV19
ASTHTVAKNIQY
>TRBJ2-3|TRBV7-9
ASSLTGTYTDTQY
>TRBJ2-5|TRBV6-5
ASSTRTVVEETQY
>TRBJ1-3|TRBV6-5
ASSYRPYSSGNTIY
>TRBJ2-1|TRBV5-1
ASTTSGSSYNEQF
>TRBJ1-4|TRBV5-1
ASSLGDRVEEKLF
>TRBJ2-1|TRBV28
ASSFLSSSGNEQF
>TRBJ2-2|TRBV10-3
AISPAIRGSGELF
>TRBJ2-7|TRBV7-2
ASSFGAGETYEQY
>TRBJ2-1|TRBV6-1
ASSREGAYNEQF
>NA|TRBV2
ASRRAGDYEQY
>TRBJ2-3|TRBV7-2
ASSSPESPTDTQY
>TRBJ1-2|TRBV7-2
ASSLEVWWYGYT
>TRBJ1-4|TRBV18
ASSPRATNEKLF
>TRBJ2-1|TRBV10-3
AISESSLGTRINEQF
>TRBJ2-3|TRBV10-2
ATKTGQGADTQY
>TRBJ1-1|TRBV6-1
ASSGQMNTEAF
>TRBJ1-1|TRBV18
ASSPGQANTEAF
>TRBJ1-5|TRBV30
AWRRKQSSNQPQH
>TRBJ2-7|TRBV10-1
ASPWTGVTDEQY
>NA|TRBV14
ASSQASWGSYEQY
>TRBJ2-7|TRBV5-1
ASSFRAQAGGDYEQY
>TRBJ1-4|TRBV14
ASSPRGGEKLF
>TRBJ2-3|TRBV21-1
VPPLDSSTDTQY
>TRBJ2-1|TRBV5-1
ASSFGQRNNEQF
>TRBJ2-3|TRBV4-1
ASSQGPSSGTDTQY
>TRBJ1-2|TRBV30
AWRGGGWRGYT
>TRBJ1-3|TRBV6-5
ASSPLRGSGNTIY
>TRBJ1-1|TRBV5-6
ASRRDRNTEAF
>TRBJ2-1|TRBV7-9
ASSLAGSGANNEQF
>TRBJ2-7|TRBV11-3
ASSLEQGSSYEQY
>TRBJ2-3|TRBV7-9
ASSLGETWGSTDTQY
>TRBJ1-2|TRBV7-9
ASSFSVSYGYT
>TRBJ2-1|TRBV5-6
ASSPGRKIYNEQF
>TRBJ2-2|TRBV29-1
SVALGVTRELF
>TRBJ1-2|TRBV11-3
ASSLALSVTYGYT
>TRBJ1-1|TRBV11-2
ASSLQDRAEAF
>TRBJ2-1|TRBV7-3
ASSLWARGNEQF
>TRBJ1-3|TRBV28
ASSPGTRRDTIY
>TRBJ2-5|TRBV5-4
ASSRRETQY
>TRBJ2-5|TRBV2
ASRHEGGTQY
>TRBJ2-2|TRBV10-2
AGRDFNTGELF
>TRBJ1-5|TRBV28
ASRWTYSNQPQH
>TRBJ2-1|TRBV10-1
ASSDPNVYNEQF